A single sample gave rise to the 18 T cell receptor beta chains below, sequenced in a study of early stage breast cancer tumors. Clones were sequenced by immunoSEQ multiplex PCR, and TCRdb holds only the in-frame ones, with some missing. The sample contains tens of thousands of clones, roughly 69% of which appear only once. What was sequenced was blood. All receptors derive from a person in their fifties with breast cancer.

The CDR3 is CASIPPPLAGGAPGELFF. The CDR3 bases are TGTGCCAGCATCCCCCCTCCTCTGGCGGGAGGGGCCCCCGGGGAGCTGTTTTTT. The chain employs TRBV4-2 and TRBJ2-2; the match to TRBD2 covers 9 bases. The germline gives CDR1 LGHNA, CDR2 YNFKEQ. J was trimmed by 6 bases and V by 7 bases; bases with no gene match: 18. The CDR3 covers 18 residues.

V and J are TRBV11-3 and TRBJ2-1; 9 bases align to TRBD2. Germline assignment: CDR1 SGHNT and CDR2 YENEEA. V lost 2 bases and J lost 3; bases outside the gene matches: 2. This CDR3 has 15 amino acids. As DNA, the CDR3 is TGTGCCAGCAGCTTACCTAGCGGGGTCTACAATGAGCAGTTCTTC. Translation: CASSLPSGVYNEQFF.

This chain connects TRBV5-1 to TRBJ2-1; 8 nucleotides agree with TRBD1. Per the germline V gene, CDR1 is SGHRS and CDR2 is YFSETQ. The CDR3 totals 15 residues. V trimming: 5 bases; J trimming: 2 bases; junction bases outside the gene matches: 6. The CDR3 DNA reads as TGCGCCAGCAGAAGAGGACAGGGTCCCTACAATGAGCAGTTCTTC. The encoded protein is CASRRGQGPYNEQFF.

The chain combines TRBV6-1 with TRBJ2-7; possible D gene TRBD2, 5 bases. CDR1 is MNHNS, CDR2 SASEGT, per germline. The V end was cut by 0 bases, the J end by 4 bases, with 10 bases between. The CDR3 runs to 14 residues. DNA of the CDR3: TGTGCCAGCAGTGAAGCCCTAGCTCTTTACGAGCAGTACTTC. It codes for CASSEALALYEQYF.

The chain uses TRBV7-9 and TRBJ1-4; TRBD1 might be the D (5 bases). The V and J ends lost 1 base and 7 bases respectively, with 10 bases between them. The CDR3 contains 14 residues. CDR1 and CDR2 from the germline V gene are SEHNR and FQNEAQ (reference sequence). The CDR3 DNA is TGTGCCAGCAGCTTAGGGACCGGGGGTGAAAAACTGTTTTTT. Protein product: CASSLGTGGEKLFF.

The chain couples TRBV5-6 to TRBJ1-1, with TRBD1 matching 10 bases. The CDR3 totals 12 residues. Germline CDR1 reads SGHDT; CDR2 reads YYEEEE. V was pared by 4 bases and J by 11 bases, with 5 bases of the junction left unmatched. The CDR3 DNA sequence: TGTGCCAGCAGCCCCGGGACAGGGGAGGCTTTCTTT. Translation: CASSPGTGEAFF.

The chain is built from TRBV7-2 and TRBJ2-2; 7 nucleotides match TRBD2. The CDR3 runs 14 residues. Germline V gene sequence: CDR1 SGHTA, CDR2 FQGNSA. V lost 2 bases to trimming and J lost 7 bases; unmatched junction nucleotides: 4. The CDR3 DNA is TGTGCCAGCAGCTTAAGGAGCGGGATCGGGGAGCTGTTTTTT. Protein sequence: CASSLRSGIGELFF.

This clone has only one observation. V usage is TRBV5-6 and J usage is TRBJ2-3; TRBD1 might be the D (5 bases). From germline, CDR1 is SGHDT and CDR2 YYEEEE. V was pared by 4 bases and J by 0 bases, with 12 bases between. The CDR3 sequence is 15 residues long. The CDR3 reads CASSQNRPSTDTQYF. The CDR3 DNA reads TGTGCCAGCAGCCAAAACAGGCCTAGCACAGATACGCAGTATTTT.

The rearrangement uses TRBV9 and TRBJ1-5, with D maybe TRBD1 (6 bases). The ends were cut back, 3 bases at V and 4 bases at J, with 14 bases in the middle. Per germline, CDR1 SGDLS and CDR2 YYNGEE. The CDR3 extends over 15 amino acids. CDR3 in DNA: TGTGCCAGCAGCGAGTCCGGGACACCAAATCAGCCCCAGCATTTT. Translating gives CASSESGTPNQPQHF.

Judged by abundance, this clone is medium-sized. The V gene is TRBV10-3, the J gene TRBJ1-5; D perhaps matches TRBD1 (6 bases). This CDR3 region has 14 residues. Trimming cost V 7 bases and J 10 bases, with 20 bases left between them. Germline CDR1 ENHRY, CDR2 SYGVKD. The CDR3 region is CAITPTTGFDPQHF. For the CDR3, the DNA is TGTGCCATCACTCCCACCACAGGGTTCGACCCCCAGCATTTT.

The rearrangement uses TRBV27 and TRBJ2-7, with TRBD2 identical over 13 bases. V shed 5 bases and J 5 bases; nucleotides not matched to a gene: 9. The CDR3 length is 16 residues. The germline V gene has CDR1 MNHEY and CDR2 SMNVEV (reference sequence). The CDR3 DNA reads TGTGCCAGCAGTCTAACAGGGACTAGCGGGAACCACGAGCAGTACTTC. Translating it yields CASSLTGTSGNHEQYF.

Of note for this clone: The junction departs from germline at one end; a sequencing error may be responsible. The V gene is TRBV7-2, the J gene TRBJ2-5; 10 positions match TRBD2. Germline V CDR1 and CDR2: SGHTA, FQGNSA. The CDR3 contains 15 residues. The CDR3 DNA is TGTGCCAGCAGTTTAGCGGGGGGAAACGGAGAGACCCAGTACTTC. This translates into CASSLAGGNGETQYF.

The gene calls are TRBV19 and TRBJ1-5; the D is unclear. This CDR3 is built from 12 residues. Germline loops: CDR1 LNHDA, CDR2 SQIVND (reference sequence). With 5 bases removed from V and 8 bases from J, the gap between germline ends came to 10 bases. CDR3 region: CASSPLGEPQHF. CDR3 DNA sequence: TGTGCCAGTAGTCCGCTCGGGGAGCCCCAGCATTTT.

The chain has TRBV6-6 and TRBJ2-3; 10 nucleotides agree with TRBD1. With 6 bases clipped from V and 1 base from J, the junction kept 1 base outside the gene matches. CDR3 length: 14 residues. Looked up from germline, CDR1 is MNHNY and CDR2 is SVGAGI (reference sequence). The CDR3 here is CASRDRGRTDTQYF. Here the CDR3 DNA reads TGTGCCAGCAGAGACAGGGGGCGCACAGATACGCAGTATTTT.

The rearrangement uses TRBV7-8 and TRBJ2-1, with D maybe TRBD1 (6 bases). The germline V gene encodes CDR1 SGHVS and CDR2 FQNEAQ. CDR3 length: 13 amino acids. Trimming took 2 bases from V and 5 from J, leaving 7 bases between them. The CDR3: CASSLTGNNEQFF. CDR3 bases: TGTGCCAGCAGCTTAACAGGGAACAATGAGCAGTTCTTC. The complete variable domain, with remaining parts taken from reference TRBV7-8 and TRBJ2-1, reads GAGVSQSPRYKVAKRGQDVALRCDPISGHVSLFWYQQALGQGPEFLTYFQNEAQLDKSGLPSDRFFAERPEGSVSTLKIQRTQQEDSAVYLCASSLTGNNEQFFGPGTRLTVL.

The J gene is TRBJ1-2, the V gene TRBV18; D remains ambiguous. Germline CDR1 and CDR2: KGHSH and LQKENI. The CDR3 spans 15 residues. V was pared by 3 bases and J by 0 bases, with 11 bases between. The CDR3 is CASSPIRESNYGYTF. CDR3 DNA: TGTGCCAGCTCACCCATCCGGGAGTCTAACTATGGCTACACCTTC.

The gene calls are TRBV5-1 and TRBJ2-7; TRBD1 aligns across 11 bases. Germline CDR1 is SGHRS and CDR2 is YFSETQ. V gave up 3 bases and J gave up 3 bases; unmatched junction bases: 2. The CDR3 runs to 14 residues. The CDR3 region is CASSSGTGGYEQYV. As DNA, the CDR3 is TGCGCCAGCAGCTCTGGGACAGGGGGCTACGAGCAGTACGTC.

In this sample, this clone turned up once. This sequence joins TRBV27 and TRBJ2-1; 7 bases line up with TRBD2. The CDR3 has 15 residues. The J segment lost 4 bases and the V segment lost 5 bases, leaving 8 bases of the junction unmatched. Germline-derived CDR1 and CDR2 are MNHEY and SMNVEV (reference sequence). The CDR3 loop is CASSEAGPRYNEQFF. The CDR3, as DNA: TGTGCCAGCAGTGAAGCGGGACCCCGATACAATGAGCAGTTCTTC.